The 21 T cell receptor beta chains below were found in one sample sequenced in a study of cytomegalovirus exposure and HLA in healthy donors. The PCR employed 60 Vbeta primers together with 13 Jbeta primers. The table came from immunoSEQ multiplex PCR; TCRdb's copy has only in-frame clones and leaves some out. The sample shows tens of thousands of clones, and 9.5% to 12% sits with its ten largest clones. The material sequenced was PBMCs. These receptors originate from a woman aged 45-65 years in good health and CMV-seropositive.

The genes are TRBV11-2 and TRBJ2-7, with 8 nucleotides matching TRBD2. V gave up 5 bases and J gave up 4 bases; unmatched junction bases: 7. This CDR3 is 14 amino acids long. Germline assignment: CDR1 SGHAT and CDR2 FQNNGV. CDR3 bases: TGTGCCAGCAGCGTCGGACTAGCCCGGTACGAGCAGTACTTC. Translation gives CASSVGLARYEQYF.

This chain joins TRBV25-1 and TRBJ2-3; TRBD1 agrees at 11 bases. Germline V CDR1 and CDR2: MGHDK, SYGVNS. The J segment lost 1 base and the V segment lost 6 bases, leaving 0 bases of the junction unmatched. The CDR3 length is 14 residues. Here the CDR3 DNA reads TGTGCCAGCAGGGGACAGGGGGGCACAGATACGCAGTATTTT. Its protein product is CASRGQGGTDTQYF.

The chain combines TRBV7-2 with TRBJ2-3; 7 nucleotides match TRBD2. Looked up from germline, CDR1 is SGHTA and CDR2 is FQGNSA. The CDR3 spans 12 residues. V was clipped by 5 bases and J by 11 bases; unmatched bases: 7. CDR3 region: CASSPAGVGQYF. The CDR3 DNA reads TGTGCCAGCAGCCCTGCGGGGGTCGGGCAGTATTTT.

V and J are TRBV11-2 and TRBJ2-3; 10 positions match TRBD2. CDR1 and CDR2 from the germline V gene are SGHAT and FQNNGV. V dropped 6 bases and J dropped 3; count of bases not matched to a gene: 9. The CDR3 loop spans 16 amino acids. CDR3 amino acids: CASSFKASGGTDTQYF. Written as DNA, the CDR3 is TGTGCCAGCAGTTTTAAGGCTAGCGGGGGTACAGATACGCAGTATTTT.

The CDR3 spells CASNRDSSYEQYF. The CDR3 DNA sequence: TGTGCCAGCAACCGGGACTCGTCCTACGAGCAGTACTTC. The chain is built from TRBV6-5 and TRBJ2-7; weak D call: TRBD2 (6 bases). Germline V gene lookup returns CDR1 MNHEY and CDR2 SVGAGI. The CDR3 has 13 amino acids. The V and J ends lost 7 bases and 1 base respectively, with 11 bases between them.

This chain joins TRBV30 and TRBJ2-1; 12 bases fit TRBD2. Germline trimming cut 1 base from V and 7 bases from J; bases unmatched to any gene: 5. Per the germline V gene, CDR1 is GTSNPN and CDR2 is SVGIG (reference sequence). The CDR3 totals 15 residues. CDR3 region: CAWSGRLAGVNEQFF. DNA of the CDR3: TGTGCCTGGAGTGGAAGACTAGCGGGAGTGAATGAGCAGTTCTTC.

V and J are TRBV5-5 and TRBJ2-3, with D possibly matching TRBD1 (7 bases). Germline-derived CDR1 and CDR2 are SGHKS and YYEKEE (reference sequence). V lost 2 bases, J lost 3 bases, and 10 bases lay in between. The CDR3 has 14 residues. The CDR3 sequence: CASSFAGQTDTQYF. In nucleotides, the CDR3 is TGTGCCAGCAGCTTTGCGGGACAGACAGATACGCAGTATTTT. The full variable domain, in which reference TRBV5-5 and TRBJ2-3 provide the parts outside the CDR3, is DAGVTQSPTHLIKTRGQQVTLRCSPISGHKSVSWYQQVLGQGPQFIFQYYEKEERGRGNFPDRFSARQFPNYSSELNVNALLLGDSALYLCASSFAGQTDTQYFGPGTRLTVL.

The V call is TRBV28, the J call TRBJ1-5; tentatively, D is TRBD1 (5 bases). The germline V gene has CDR1 MDHEN and CDR2 SYDVKM. This CDR3 has 14 residues. Trimming stripped 5 bases from V and 4 bases from J, with 12 bases between. This CDR3 is CASSLLAGNQPQHF. Here the CDR3 DNA reads TGTGCCAGCAGTCTCCTGGCAGGGAATCAGCCCCAGCATTTT.

This sequence joins TRBV30 and TRBJ2-2; 16 bases align to TRBD2. The V segment lost 4 bases and the J segment 6 bases; nucleotides outside the gene matches: 5. Germline lookup yields CDR1 GTSNPN and CDR2 SVGIG (reference sequence). The CDR3 sequence is 16 residues long. The DNA for the CDR3 is TGTGCCTGGACCCACGGGACTAGCGGGAGGGCCGGGGAGCTGTTTTTT. Protein: CAWTHGTSGRAGELFF. Based on the CDR3 plus reference TRBV30 and TRBJ2-2, the full variable domain is SQTIHQWPATLVQPVGSPLSLECTVEGTSNPNLYWYRQAAGRGLQLLFYSVGIGQISSEVPQNLSASRPQDRQFILSSKKLLLSDSGFYLCAWTHGTSGRAGELFFGEGSRLTVL.

J is TRBJ2-3 and V is TRBV29-1; 7 nucleotides agree with TRBD2. The trim removed 3 bases at V and 5 bases at J, leaving 2 bases unmatched. The CDR3 sequence is 12 residues long. Germline V gives CDR1 SQVTM, CDR2 ANQGSEA. CDR3 loop: CSVERERDTQYF. CDR3 nucleotides: TGCAGCGTTGAGCGGGAGAGAGATACGCAGTATTTT.

V is TRBV18 and J is TRBJ2-3; D is possibly TRBD2 (6 bases). The CDR3 has 17 residues. Per the germline V gene, CDR1 is KGHSH and CDR2 is LQKENI. V was shortened by 3 bases and J by 0 bases, with 16 bases between the two germline ends. The CDR3 is CASSPLVGGSSTDTQYF. In nucleotides, the CDR3 is TGTGCCAGCTCACCTCTCGTCGGGGGTTCTAGCACAGATACGCAGTATTTT.

V gene TRBV30 combines with J gene TRBJ1-2; possibly TRBD1 for D (6 bases). Trimming cost V 5 bases and J 7 bases, with 11 bases left between them. Germline CDR1 GTSNPN, CDR2 SVGIG (reference sequence). This CDR3 contains 11 residues. In DNA, the CDR3 is TGTGCCTGGCTGTGGGGGCTTGGCTACACCTTC. As protein: CAWLWGLGYTF.

The chain links TRBV6-6 to TRBJ1-5, with TRBD1 as a possible D gene (6 bases). The V gene's germline CDR1 is MNHNY and CDR2 SVGAGI (reference sequence). V was shortened by 6 bases and J by 4 bases, with 10 bases between the two germline ends. The CDR3 has 13 residues. The CDR3 nucleotides are TGTGCCAGCAGAAAGGGACAAAATCAGCCCCAGCATTTT. It translates to CASRKGQNQPQHF.

This chain links TRBV10-3 with TRBJ2-7; D ambiguous. Germline V gene lookup returns CDR1 ENHRY and CDR2 SYGVKD. V shed 6 bases and J shed 7 bases, with 10 bases lying between them. The CDR3 has 11 residues. CDR3 in amino acids: CAIRTVEEQYF. The CDR3 region has the DNA TGTGCCATCAGAACAGTGGAAGAGCAGTACTTC.

The chain combines TRBV6-5 with TRBJ1-5; D unclear. The CDR3 totals 15 residues. With 2 bases removed from V and 6 bases from J, the gap between germline ends came to 14 bases. Germline V gene sequence: CDR1 MNHEY, CDR2 SVGAGI. CDR3 sequence reads: CASSYVYGSGQPQHF. CDR3 nucleotide sequence: TGTGCCAGCAGTTACGTTTATGGTTCGGGTCAGCCCCAGCATTTT.

The chain carries TRBV4-3 and TRBJ1-1; a possible D gene is TRBD1 (5 bases). The V end was cut by 4 bases, the J end by 0 bases, with 15 bases between. The CDR3 is 16 residues long. The germline V gene has CDR1 LGHNA and CDR2 YSLEER. The CDR3: CASSRGGRGMNTEAFF. DNA for the CDR3: TGCGCCAGCAGCCGGGGGGGGAGAGGAATGAACACTGAAGCTTTCTTT.

The V call is TRBV4-2, the J call TRBJ2-3; D unclear. The CDR3 sequence is 17 residues long. The ends were cut back, 0 bases at V and 1 base at J, with 14 bases in the middle. Germline V gene sequence: CDR1 LGHNA, CDR2 YNFKEQ. CDR3 DNA: TGTGCCAGCAGCCAAGATCCCCCCCGAAGCGGCACAGATACGCAGTATTTT. As protein: CASSQDPPRSGTDTQYF.

The chain uses TRBV6-5 and TRBJ2-5, with 7 bases matching TRBD2. Germline loops: CDR1 MNHEY, CDR2 SVGAGI. Trimming removed 4 bases from V and 5 bases from J; junction bases left unmatched: 10. The length of the CDR3 is 15 residues. The CDR3 reads CASSSGGAGGETQYF. The DNA for the CDR3 is TGTGCCAGCAGTTCGGGGGGAGCGGGCGGGGAGACCCAGTACTTC.

The chain couples TRBV6-1 to TRBJ1-5; D is uncertain. The CDR3 runs to 13 residues. CDR1 MNHNS and CDR2 SASEGT come from the germline V gene. V lost 3 bases and J lost 5, with 8 bases in between. The DNA for the CDR3 is TGTGCCAGCAGTGAGGCCCTTGATCAGCCCCAGCATTTT. Its protein is CASSEALDQPQHF.

The V gene is TRBV2, the J gene TRBJ2-1; 13 bases line up with TRBD2. The CDR3 runs 15 residues. J was trimmed by 7 bases and V by 11 bases; bases with no gene match: 11. Germline V lookup: CDR1 SNHLY, CDR2 FYNNEI. CDR3 loop: CAGALGTSGINEQFF. The CDR3 DNA is TGTGCCGGAGCCCTAGGGACTAGCGGGATTAATGAGCAGTTCTTC.

The chain is built from TRBV7-9 and TRBJ2-4, with TRBD1 matching 8 bases. The CDR3 totals 14 residues. The junction had 4 bases not matched to a gene; V was cut back by 3 bases and J by 6 bases. Per the germline V gene, CDR1 is SEHNR and CDR2 is FQNEAQ (reference sequence). In DNA, the CDR3 is TGTGCCAGCAGCTTCGAACAGGGGGTAAACATTCAGTACTTC. This sequence encodes CASSFEQGVNIQYF.